Presented here are 16 T cell receptor beta chains from one specimen sequenced in a study of CD8+CD57+ T cells in acquired aplastic anemia. CDR3 and TCR beta VDJ profiling relied on genomic DNA as the template. TCRdb ran MiXCR on the reads and lists one entry per CDR3 protein. Among roughly 500,000 distinct CDR3 sequences listed, about a third were seen once. The sequenced patients had an expansion of CD8+CD57+ cells seen by flow cytometry. Input material: sorted CD4+, CD8+, or CD8+CD57+ T cells (not recorded which) from PBMCs. All receptors derive from a human donor with aplastic anemia.

This rearrangement joins TRBV6-1 to TRBJ1-5; D remains unclear. Trimming stripped 1 base from V and 3 bases from J, with 4 bases between. The CDR3 extends over 13 amino acids. Germline CDR1 reads MNHNS; CDR2 reads SASEGT. The CDR3 DNA is TGTGCCAGCAGTGAAGAAATCAATCAGCCCCAGCATTTT. Protein sequence: CASSEEINQPQHF.

The rearrangement links TRBV19 to TRBJ1-1; D is ambiguous. The CDR3 sequence is 12 residues long. Germline V gene data show CDR1 as LNHDA and CDR2 as SQIVND (reference sequence). Trimming took 9 bases from V and 4 from J, leaving 12 bases between them. CDR3 protein: CASETTGTEAFF. As DNA, the CDR3 is TGTGCCAGCGAAACCACGGGCACTGAAGCTTTCTTT.

This chain links TRBV7-9 with TRBJ2-3, with TRBD1 as a possible D gene (5 bases). Trimming pared 4 bases from V and 2 bases from J, leaving 10 bases between. The germline CDR1 and CDR2 sequences are SEHNR and FQNEAQ (reference sequence). The CDR3 length is 14 residues. The CDR3 nucleotides read TGTGCCAGCAGCTCCCGGACAATCACAGATACGCAGTATTTT. This sequence encodes CASSSRTITDTQYF.

This clonotype has only a few counts. This chain links TRBV20-1 with TRBJ1-4; no firm D call. Germline CDR1 DFQATT, CDR2 SNEGSKA (reference sequence). This CDR3 has 13 amino acids. V lost 0 bases, J lost 8 bases, and 10 bases lay in between. CDR3 nucleotide sequence: TGCAGTGCTAGAGATCAAACGGGCGAAAAACTGTTTTTT. Amino acids: CSARDQTGEKLFF.

The chain couples TRBV7-6 to TRBJ2-2; D tentatively fits TRBD1 or TRBD2 (6 bases each). Germline lookup yields CDR1 SGHVS and CDR2 FNYEAQ. The CDR3 loop spans 14 amino acids. Trimming left V 3 bases short and J 7 bases short, with 12 bases between. CDR3 sequence: CASSLEGGSGELFF. The CDR3 DNA reads TGTGCCAGCAGCTTGGAGGGGGGCAGCGGGGAGCTGTTTTTT.

Concerning this clonotype itself: A read error may account for a junction end that differs from germline. The chain employs TRBV2 and TRBJ2-6; 11 bases agree with TRBD1. Germline V gene lookup returns CDR1 SNHLY and CDR2 FYNNEI. The CDR3 contains 12 residues. CDR3 in amino acids: CASRGQGATEAF. CDR3 nucleotides: TGTGCCAGCAGAGGACAGGGGGCCACTGAAGCTTTC.

On this clonotype itself: A much larger clone differs by one base, so this may be a read error. The chain recombines TRBV20-1 with TRBJ2-1; unclear D gene. Trimming cost V 4 bases and J 6 bases, with 10 bases left between them. Looked up from germline, CDR1 is DFQATT and CDR2 is SNEGSKA (reference sequence). The CDR3 covers 12 residues. The CDR3 bases are TGCAGTGCTAAGGATGCGTGCAATGAGCAGTTCTTC. As protein: CSAKDACNEQFF.

The chain joins TRBV2 to TRBJ1-2; no clear D. Per germline, CDR1 SNHLY and CDR2 FYNNEI. CDR3 length: 13 amino acids. Trimming shortened V by 3 bases and J by 2 bases, and 7 bases separated the two germline ends. The DNA of the CDR3 is TGTGCCAGCAGTGACACAGCAAACTATGGCTACACCTTC. Translation: CASSDTANYGYTF. The full variable domain, rest sourced from reference TRBV2 and TRBJ1-2, is EPEVTQTPSHQVTQMGQEVILRCVPISNHLYFYWYRQILGQKVEFLVSFYNNEISEKSEIFDDQFSVERPDGSNFTLKIRSTKLEDSAMYFCASSDTANYGYTFGSGTRLTVV.

With respect to this clonotype: This may stem from a read error, because a much larger clone lies one nucleotide away. The chain is built from TRBV13 and TRBJ2-2; 9 positions agree with TRBD2. The CDR3 runs to 15 residues. Germline V gives CDR1 PRHDT, CDR2 FYEKMQ (reference sequence). CDR3 DNA: TGTGCCAGCAGGAATAGCGGGAGCTTTACCGGGGCGCTGTTTTTT. It specifies CASRNSGSFTGALFF.

V is TRBV20-1 and J is TRBJ1-6; D is possibly TRBD1 (5 bases). V shed 6 bases and J shed 0 bases, with 15 bases lying between them. This CDR3 has 16 amino acids. The germline gives CDR1 DFQATT, CDR2 SNEGSKA (reference sequence). In nucleotides, the CDR3 is TGCAGTGCCCCAGGGACCCTCAGCTCCTATAATTCACCCCTCCACTTT. Translated, it gives CSAPGTLSSYNSPLHF.

The chain couples TRBV20-1 to TRBJ2-7, with 11 bases lining up with TRBD2. Trimming cost V 3 bases and J 1 base; bases outside gene matches: 11. Germline assignment: CDR1 DFQATT and CDR2 SNEGSKA (reference sequence). There are 17 residues in the CDR3. The CDR3 DNA reads as TGCAGTGCTAGCGAAACTAGCGGGGGCGACTTATCCTACGAGCAGTACTTC. Its protein is CSASETSGGDLSYEQYF.

A few counts support this clonotype. This rearrangement joins TRBV20-1 to TRBJ1-1; 7 bases match TRBD1. Germline V gives CDR1 DFQATT, CDR2 SNEGSKA (reference sequence). The CDR3 length is 14 residues. The V segment lost 5 bases and the J segment 5 bases; nucleotides outside the gene matches: 11. Written as DNA, the CDR3 is TGCAGTGCTGTTGAGGGGGCTATAGGTACTGAAGCTTTCTTT. Amino acid sequence: CSAVEGAIGTEAFF.

V is TRBV5-6 and J is TRBJ2-1; perhaps TRBD2 as D (6 bases). This CDR3 has 16 amino acids. V lost 1 base, J lost 0 bases, and 11 bases lay in between. Germline CDR1 is SGHDT and CDR2 is YYEEEE. The CDR3 nucleotides are TGTGCCAGCAGCTTGCCTTGGGGGGTCTCCTACAATGAGCAGTTCTTC. Protein sequence: CASSLPWGVSYNEQFF.

Concerning this clonotype: A junction end diverges from the germline sequence, so it may reflect a read error. V gene TRBV7-9 combines with J gene TRBJ2-7; 8 bases map to TRBD1. Germline V CDR1 and CDR2: SEHNR, FQNEAQ (reference sequence). The CDR3 is 15 residues long. The CDR3 loop reads CASGLSQGASHEQYF. The CDR3 DNA reads TGCGCCAGCGGCTTAAGCCAGGGGGCGTCCCACGAGCAGTACTTC.

This clonotype was counted a few times. CDR3 sequence reads: CASRQGQVLETQYF. For the CDR3, the DNA is TGCGCCAGCAGACAAGGACAGGTCCTGGAGACCCAGTACTTC. The chain employs TRBV5-1 and TRBJ2-5, with 7 bases identical to TRBD1. The V and J ends lost 5 bases and 5 bases, in that order; junction bases with no gene match: 9. Germline V gives CDR1 SGHRS, CDR2 YFSETQ. The CDR3 is 14 amino acids.

In its sample, this clonotype was seen a few times. The CDR3 here is CASGVSGRNTEAFF. The CDR3 DNA follows: TGTGCTAGTGGTGTCTCGGGACGGAACACTGAAGCTTTCTTT. V and J are TRBV12-5 and TRBJ1-1; weak D call: TRBD1 (5 bases). Germline CDR1 LGHNT, CDR2 FRNRAP. Trimming shortened V by 5 bases and J by 1 base, and 11 bases separated the two germline ends. This CDR3 spans 14 amino acids.